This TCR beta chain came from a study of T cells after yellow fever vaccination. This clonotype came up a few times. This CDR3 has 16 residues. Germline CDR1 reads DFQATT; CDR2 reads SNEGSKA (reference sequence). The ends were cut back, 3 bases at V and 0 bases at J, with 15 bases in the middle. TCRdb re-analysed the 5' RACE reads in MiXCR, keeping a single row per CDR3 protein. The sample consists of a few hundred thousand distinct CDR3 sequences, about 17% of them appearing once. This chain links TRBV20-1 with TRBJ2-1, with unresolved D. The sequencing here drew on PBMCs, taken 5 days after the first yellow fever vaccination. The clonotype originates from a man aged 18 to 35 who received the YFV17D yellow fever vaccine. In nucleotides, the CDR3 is TGCAGTGCTAGGCCGGACCTCGCATCCTCCTACAATGAGCAGTTCTTC. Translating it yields CSARPDLASSYNEQFF.